Below, 5 T cell receptor beta chains from the same sample are listed, as sequenced in a study of immune heterogeneity within non-small cell lung tumors. At approximately 600 ng per sample, bulk tumor genomic DNA provided the template. Several widely spaced biopsies per primary tumor were taken during surgery. Patients had untreated, newly diagnosed non-small cell lung cancer and underwent curative surgery. The TCR beta CDR3 region underwent multiplex PCR amplification with 32 V and 13 J primers. Via MiXCR, TCRdb re-called the multiplex PCR reads, giving one row per CDR3 protein. Counted here are about 15,000 distinct CDR3 sequences, about 30% occurring once; the ten biggest clones make up less than 5%. Sequencing input: lung tumor tissue. The receptors derive from a man aged 35-49 years with non-small cell lung cancer.

This clonotype was counted once. This may arise from a read error, as a much more abundant clone is one base away. V and J are TRBV2 and TRBJ1-5, with D possibly being TRBD1 (6 bases). Germline V gene sequence: CDR1 SNHLY, CDR2 FYNNEI. The CDR3 has 16 amino acids. CDR3 DNA sequence: TGTACCAGCAGTGAAGCTCCCGGGGGCCCTAATCAGCCCCAGCATTTT. It translates to CTSSEAPGGPNQPQHF.

This clonotype was detected only a few times. V and J are TRBV7-2 and TRBJ2-7, with D possibly being TRBD1 (5 bases). Germline assignment: CDR1 SGHTA and CDR2 FQGNSA. This CDR3 has 13 amino acids. Deletions cut 5 bases from V and 2 bases from J, with 10 bases between. CDR3 in DNA: TGTGCCAGCAGCCCCAGGGTTCCCTACGAGCAGTACTTC. Translating gives CASSPRVPYEQYF.

This clonotype occurred a few times. The rearrangement uses TRBV6-4 and TRBJ2-3; D may be TRBD1 or TRBD2 (5 bases each). The length of the CDR3 is 15 residues. Germline loops: CDR1 MRHNA, CDR2 SNTAGT. V lost 5 bases to trimming and J lost 0 bases, with 12 bases between them. The CDR3 DNA reads as TGTGCCAGCAGTCTTTCCGGGACGAGCACAGATACGCAGTATTTT. Amino acids: CASSLSGTSTDTQYF.

The chain couples TRBV11-1 to TRBJ2-5, with D tentatively TRBD1 (6 bases). This CDR3 is 12 amino acids long. With 7 bases removed from V and 5 bases from J, the gap between germline ends came to 11 bases. CDR1 and CDR2 (germline): SGHAT, FQDESV (reference sequence). CDR3 in amino acids: CASILRGETQYF. The CDR3 coding sequence is TGTGCCAGCATCCTCAGGGGCGAGACCCAGTACTTC.

This clonotype was seen a few times. The chain joins TRBV11-3 to TRBJ2-3; 9 positions match TRBD2. Germline trimming cut 3 bases from V and 5 bases from J; bases unmatched to any gene: 6. Germline V gene lookup returns CDR1 SGHNT and CDR2 YENEEA. The CDR3 sequence is 15 residues long. CDR3 in amino acids: CASSFPGGRGDTQYF. In nucleotides, the CDR3 is TGTGCCAGCAGCTTCCCTGGCGGGAGGGGAGATACGCAGTATTTT. Based on the CDR3 plus reference TRBV11-3 and TRBJ2-3, the full variable domain is EAGVVQSPRYKIIEKKQPVAFWCNPISGHNTLYWYLQNLGQGPELLIRYENEEAVDDSQLPKDRFSAERLKGVDSTLKIQPAELGDSAVYLCASSFPGGRGDTQYFGPGTRLTVL.